The clone carrying this T cell receptor (beta chain) appeared a single time. The source of the sample is a study of OX40 agonist ivuxolimab in advanced cancers. Study-wide context: The study treated patients with ivuxolimab, an agonistic anti-OX40 (CD134) antibody. Over 30% of patients had received prior checkpoint inhibitor therapy.

The CDR3 loop spans 14 amino acids. Germline CDR1 WNHNN, CDR2 SYGVQD (reference sequence). Germline trimming cut 5 bases from V and 9 bases from J; bases unmatched to any gene: 6. The method was immunoSEQ multiplex PCR; TCRdb's version includes in-frame clones alone and lacks a portion of them. The data contain approximately 90,000 clones, about 83% of them seen just once; the ten biggest clones take up roughly 1.4%. The sample consisted of CD4+ or CD8+ T cells sorted from blood, taken in a trial of the OX40 agonist ivuxolimab. This sequence was found in an adult with an advanced solid tumor such as melanoma, head and neck, liver or kidney cancer. V is TRBV10-1 and J is TRBJ2-1, with 11 bases identical to TRBD2. The CDR3 region has the DNA TGCGCCAGCAGTTTTAGCGGGAGGGCCACTGAGCAGTTCTTC. It encodes CASSFSGRATEQFF.